A selection of T cell receptor beta chains follows, all from one sample in a study of response to subunit inactivated influenza vaccine. Via MiXCR, TCRdb re-called the RT-PCR reads, giving one row per CDR3 protein. The sample has a few hundred thousand distinct CDR3 sequences, about 14% seen once. The input for sequencing was PBMCs from blood, taken 11 to 12 days after vaccination. The receptor set was obtained from a man over 45 who received an inactivated influenza vaccine. Each CDR3 is given with its conserved first and last residue. The size of a clone is reported for some rows only, either as once, few or many, or as a class for expanded clones.

J gene: TRBJ2-3; clone size: -; V gene: TRBV5-6; CDR3 protein: CASSRDRRADTQYF
J gene: TRBJ2-1; clone size: few; V gene: TRBV29-1; CDR3 protein: CSASPPRGTTYNEQFF
J gene: TRBJ2-5; clone size: few; V gene: TRBV20-1; CDR3 protein: CSSSGLQETQYF
J gene: TRBJ2-1; clone size: -; V gene: TRBV24-1; CDR3 protein: CATSESPGTSWRNEQFF
J gene: TRBJ2-1; clone size: -; V gene: TRBV7-2; CDR3 protein: CASSSAAWYRTNNEQFF
J gene: TRBJ1-1; clone size: -; V gene: TRBV29-1; CDR3 protein: CSVVVPVRGTEAFF
J gene: TRBJ2-7; clone size: few; V gene: TRBV18; CDR3 protein: CASSPGSGPLYEQYF
J gene: TRBJ2-1; clone size: many; V gene: TRBV7-2; CDR3 protein: CASSPYRSAGVKNEQFF
J gene: TRBJ2-1; clone size: -; V gene: TRBV6-5; CDR3 protein: CASSSRDRANNEQFF
J gene: TRBJ2-1; clone size: -; V gene: TRBV29-1; CDR3 protein: CSVGRQGNEQFF
J gene: TRBJ2-7; clone size: few; V gene: TRBV5-1; CDR3 protein: CASTRTGYSSDEQYF
J gene: TRBJ2-1; clone size: -; V gene: TRBV24-1; CDR3 protein: CATSDLAGVAGRQFF
J gene: TRBJ2-1; clone size: -; V gene: TRBV28; CDR3 protein: CASSLPTGGSYNEQFF
J gene: TRBJ2-5; clone size: few; V gene: TRBV18; CDR3 protein: CASSQDRNQETQYF
J gene: TRBJ2-4; clone size: few; V gene: TRBV6-1; CDR3 protein: CASRETGLAGGAKNIQYF
J gene: TRBJ2-7; clone size: few; V gene: TRBV20-1; CDR3 protein: CSARDRFLSSYEQYF
J gene: TRBJ2-1; clone size: few; V gene: TRBV5-1; CDR3 protein: CASSLPGLPRGEQFF
J gene: TRBJ2-5; clone size: many; V gene: TRBV20-1; CDR3 protein: CSASDPQETQYF
J gene: TRBJ2-3; clone size: -; V gene: TRBV11-3; CDR3 protein: CASSLFTGSADTQYF
J gene: TRBJ1-6; clone size: few; V gene: TRBV5-1; CDR3 protein: CASSQDRGVNSPLHF
J gene: TRBJ2-2; clone size: few; V gene: TRBV9; CDR3 protein: CASSPGPENGELFF
J gene: TRBJ1-2; clone size: -; V gene: TRBV7-9; CDR3 protein: CASSLASPRVYGYTF
J gene: TRBJ2-5; clone size: -; V gene: TRBV7-2; CDR3 protein: CASSWNPTGETQYF
J gene: TRBJ2-2; clone size: few; V gene: TRBV10-2; CDR3 protein: CASRPLGGGELFF
J gene: TRBJ1-6; clone size: few; V gene: TRBV11-1; CDR3 protein: CASSLSQARRAPSSYNSPLHF
J gene: TRBJ1-6; clone size: few; V gene: TRBV20-1; CDR3 protein: CSANTGNSPLHF
J gene: TRBJ1-4; clone size: -; V gene: TRBV5-5; CDR3 protein: CASSLGGHLATNEKLFF
J gene: TRBJ2-7; clone size: -; V gene: TRBV27; CDR3 protein: CATRGVYYEQYF
J gene: TRBJ2-3; clone size: -; V gene: TRBV9; CDR3 protein: CASSGLGITDTQYF
J gene: TRBJ2-1; clone size: few; V gene: TRBV12-3/TRBV12-4; CDR3 protein: CASRVGTTYNEQFF
J gene: TRBJ2-5; clone size: -; V gene: TRBV12-3/TRBV12-4; CDR3 protein: CASSTGTTAIETQYF
J gene: TRBJ2-7; clone size: few; V gene: TRBV29-1; CDR3 protein: CSVNFSYEQYF
J gene: TRBJ1-5; clone size: few; V gene: TRBV6-1; CDR3 protein: CATRTANNQPQHF
J gene: TRBJ1-5; clone size: -; V gene: TRBV19; CDR3 protein: CASRSGQGWNQPQHF
J gene: TRBJ2-2; clone size: -; V gene: TRBV7-9; CDR3 protein: CASSHSGGVSLGELFF
J gene: TRBJ2-6; clone size: -; V gene: TRBV7-9; CDR3 protein: CASSLAGRLAGANVLTF
J gene: TRBJ2-2; clone size: few; V gene: TRBV10-3; CDR3 protein: CATAGTKTGELFF
J gene: TRBJ1-2; clone size: many; V gene: TRBV7-9; CDR3 protein: CASSVGRQNYGYTF